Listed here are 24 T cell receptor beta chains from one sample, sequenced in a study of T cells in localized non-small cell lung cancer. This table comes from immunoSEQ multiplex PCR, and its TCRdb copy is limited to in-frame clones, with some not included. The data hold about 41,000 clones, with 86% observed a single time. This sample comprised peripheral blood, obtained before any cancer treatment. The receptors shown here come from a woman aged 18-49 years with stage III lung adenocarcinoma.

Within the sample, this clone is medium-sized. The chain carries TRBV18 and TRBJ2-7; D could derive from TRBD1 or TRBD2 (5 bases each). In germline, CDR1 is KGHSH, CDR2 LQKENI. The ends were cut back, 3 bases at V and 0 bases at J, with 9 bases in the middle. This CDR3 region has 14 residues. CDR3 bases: TGTGCCAGCTCACCCACGGGGCCCTCCTACGAGCAGTACTTC. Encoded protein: CASSPTGPSYEQYF.

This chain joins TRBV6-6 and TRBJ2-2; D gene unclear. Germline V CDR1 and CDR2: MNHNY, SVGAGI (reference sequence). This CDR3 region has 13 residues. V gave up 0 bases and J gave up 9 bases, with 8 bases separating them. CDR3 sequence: CASSYSTFRELFF. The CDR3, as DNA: TGTGCCAGCAGTTACTCGACATTCCGGGAGCTGTTTTTT.

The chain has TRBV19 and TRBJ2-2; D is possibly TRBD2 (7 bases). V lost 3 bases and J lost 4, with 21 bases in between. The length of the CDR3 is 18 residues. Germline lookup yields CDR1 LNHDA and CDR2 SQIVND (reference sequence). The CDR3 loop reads CASSITPAIGGGTGELFF. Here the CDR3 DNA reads TGTGCCAGTAGTATCACTCCAGCCATAGGGGGGGGCACCGGGGAGCTGTTTTTT.

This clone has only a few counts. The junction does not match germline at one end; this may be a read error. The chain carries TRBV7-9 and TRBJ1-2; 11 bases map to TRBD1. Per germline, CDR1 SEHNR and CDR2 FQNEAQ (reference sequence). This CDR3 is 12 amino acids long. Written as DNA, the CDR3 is TGTGCCAGCAGCTTGGGCCGGACAGGGGGCAGTTTC. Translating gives CASSLGRTGGSF.

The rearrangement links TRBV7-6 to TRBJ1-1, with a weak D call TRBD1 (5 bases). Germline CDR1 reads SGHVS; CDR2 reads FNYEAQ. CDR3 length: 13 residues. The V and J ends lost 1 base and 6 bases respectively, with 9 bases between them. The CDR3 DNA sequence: TGTGCCAGCAGCTTAGGCCAGGGATCTGAAGCTTTCTTT. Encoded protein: CASSLGQGSEAFF.

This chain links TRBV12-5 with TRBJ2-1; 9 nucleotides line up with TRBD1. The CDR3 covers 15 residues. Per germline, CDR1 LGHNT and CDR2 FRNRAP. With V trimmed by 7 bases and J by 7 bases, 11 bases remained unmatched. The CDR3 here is CASALTGGPLNEQFF. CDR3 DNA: TGTGCTAGTGCTCTAACAGGGGGCCCTTTAAATGAGCAGTTCTTC.

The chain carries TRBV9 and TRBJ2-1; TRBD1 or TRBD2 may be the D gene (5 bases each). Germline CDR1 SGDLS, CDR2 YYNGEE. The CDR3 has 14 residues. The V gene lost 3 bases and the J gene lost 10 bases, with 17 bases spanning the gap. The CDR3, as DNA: TGTGCCAGCAGCGCCCAGGGACGGGATAGGGAGCAGTTCTTC. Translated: CASSAQGRDREQFF.

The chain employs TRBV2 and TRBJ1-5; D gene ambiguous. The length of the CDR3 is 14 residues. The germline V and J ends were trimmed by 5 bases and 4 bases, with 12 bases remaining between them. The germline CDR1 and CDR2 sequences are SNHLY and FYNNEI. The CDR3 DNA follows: TGTGCCAGCAGTACGGCGGGTCGGAATCAGCCCCAGCATTTT. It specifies CASSTAGRNQPQHF. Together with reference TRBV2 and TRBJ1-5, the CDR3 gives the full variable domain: EPEVTQTPSHQVTQMGQEVILRCVPISNHLYFYWYRQILGQKVEFLVSFYNNEISEKSEIFDDQFSVERPDGSNFTLKIRSTKLEDSAMYFCASSTAGRNQPQHFGDGTRLSIL.

CDR3 bases: TGTGCCAGCAGCTTAGGGGGCGATTGGGGATCCTACGAGCAGTACTTC. This encodes CASSLGGDWGSYEQYF. The rearrangement links TRBV13 to TRBJ2-7, with unresolved D. CDR1 and CDR2 from the germline V gene are PRHDT and FYEKMQ (reference sequence). The CDR3 is 16 amino acids. Trimming shortened V by 0 bases and J by 1 base, and 13 bases separated the two germline ends.

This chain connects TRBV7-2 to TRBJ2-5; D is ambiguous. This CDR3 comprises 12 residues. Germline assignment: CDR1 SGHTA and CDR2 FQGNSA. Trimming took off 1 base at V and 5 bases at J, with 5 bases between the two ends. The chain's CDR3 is CASSLDDETQYF. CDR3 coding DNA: TGTGCCAGCAGCTTAGATGACGAGACCCAGTACTTC.

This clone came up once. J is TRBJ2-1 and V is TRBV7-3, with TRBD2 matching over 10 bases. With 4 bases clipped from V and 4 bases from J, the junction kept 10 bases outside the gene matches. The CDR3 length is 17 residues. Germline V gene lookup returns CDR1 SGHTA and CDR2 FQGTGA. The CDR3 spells CASSSGPASGGYNEQFF. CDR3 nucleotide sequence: TGTGCCAGCAGCTCCGGGCCTGCTAGCGGGGGATACAATGAGCAGTTCTTC.

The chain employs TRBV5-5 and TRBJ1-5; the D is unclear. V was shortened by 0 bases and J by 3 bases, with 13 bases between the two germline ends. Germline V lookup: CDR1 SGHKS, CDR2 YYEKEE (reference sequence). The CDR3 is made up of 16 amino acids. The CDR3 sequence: CASSLGAGDLNQPQHF. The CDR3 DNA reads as TGTGCCAGCAGCTTGGGGGCAGGAGACCTCAATCAGCCCCAGCATTTT.

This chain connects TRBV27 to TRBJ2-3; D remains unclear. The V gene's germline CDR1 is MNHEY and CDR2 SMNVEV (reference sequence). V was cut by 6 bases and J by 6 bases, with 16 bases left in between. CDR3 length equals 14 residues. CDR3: CASSQRLQRDTQYF. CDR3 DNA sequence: TGTGCCAGCAGCCAACGCCTGCAGAGGGATACGCAGTATTTT.

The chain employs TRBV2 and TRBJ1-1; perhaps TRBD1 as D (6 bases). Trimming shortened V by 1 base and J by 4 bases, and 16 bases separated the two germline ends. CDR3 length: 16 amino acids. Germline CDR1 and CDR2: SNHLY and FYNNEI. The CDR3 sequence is CASSEERGRGGTEAFF. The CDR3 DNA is TGTGCCAGCAGTGAAGAGCGGGGGCGCGGTGGCACTGAAGCTTTCTTT.

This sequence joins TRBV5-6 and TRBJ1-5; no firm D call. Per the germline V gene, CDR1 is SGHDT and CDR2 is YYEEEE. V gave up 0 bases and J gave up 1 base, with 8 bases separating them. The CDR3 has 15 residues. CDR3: CASSLGAESNQPQHF. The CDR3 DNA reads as TGTGCCAGCAGCTTGGGGGCCGAGAGCAATCAGCCCCAGCATTTT.

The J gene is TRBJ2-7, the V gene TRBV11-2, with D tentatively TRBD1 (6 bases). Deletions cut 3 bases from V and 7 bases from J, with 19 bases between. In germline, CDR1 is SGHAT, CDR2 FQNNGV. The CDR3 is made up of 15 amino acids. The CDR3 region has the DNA TGTGCCAGCAGCTTCGCCGAGACATTGGGGGCGGAGCAGTACTTC. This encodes CASSFAETLGAEQYF.

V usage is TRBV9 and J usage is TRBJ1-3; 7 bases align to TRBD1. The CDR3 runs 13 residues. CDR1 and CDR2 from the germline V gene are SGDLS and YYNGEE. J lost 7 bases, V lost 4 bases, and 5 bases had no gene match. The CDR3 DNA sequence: TGTGCCAGCAGCCCAGAGGACAGGAACACCATATATTTT. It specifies CASSPEDRNTIYF.

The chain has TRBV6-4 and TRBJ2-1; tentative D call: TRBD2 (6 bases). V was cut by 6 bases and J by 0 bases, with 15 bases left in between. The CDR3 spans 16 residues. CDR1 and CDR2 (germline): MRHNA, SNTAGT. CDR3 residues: CASSPSVGGSYNEQFF. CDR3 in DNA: TGTGCCAGCAGCCCTAGCGTGGGGGGCTCCTACAATGAGCAGTTCTTC.

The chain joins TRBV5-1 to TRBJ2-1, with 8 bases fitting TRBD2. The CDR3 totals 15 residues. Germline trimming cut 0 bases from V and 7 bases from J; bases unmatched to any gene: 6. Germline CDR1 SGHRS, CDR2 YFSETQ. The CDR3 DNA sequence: TGCGCCAGCAGCTTGGACGGGGGGGCTTTGAATGAGCAGTTCTTC. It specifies CASSLDGGALNEQFF.

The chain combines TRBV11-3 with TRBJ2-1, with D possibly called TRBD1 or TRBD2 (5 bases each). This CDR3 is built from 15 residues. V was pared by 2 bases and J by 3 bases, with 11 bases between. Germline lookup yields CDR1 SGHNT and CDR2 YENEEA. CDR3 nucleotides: TGTGCCAGCAGCTTAAGGGGAGAGAGCTACAATGAGCAGTTCTTC. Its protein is CASSLRGESYNEQFF.

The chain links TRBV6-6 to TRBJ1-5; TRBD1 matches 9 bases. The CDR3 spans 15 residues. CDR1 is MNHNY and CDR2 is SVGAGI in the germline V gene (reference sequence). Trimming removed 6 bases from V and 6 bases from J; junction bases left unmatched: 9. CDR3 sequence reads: CASRPTGGRVQPQHF. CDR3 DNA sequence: TGTGCCAGCAGGCCCACAGGGGGCAGGGTTCAGCCCCAGCATTTT.

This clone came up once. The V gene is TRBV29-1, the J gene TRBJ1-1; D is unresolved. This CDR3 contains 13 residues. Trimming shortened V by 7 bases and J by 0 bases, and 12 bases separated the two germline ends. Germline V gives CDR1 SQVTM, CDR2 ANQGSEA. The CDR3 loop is CSAMTEMNTEAFF. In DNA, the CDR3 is TGCAGCGCCATGACGGAGATGAACACTGAAGCTTTCTTT.

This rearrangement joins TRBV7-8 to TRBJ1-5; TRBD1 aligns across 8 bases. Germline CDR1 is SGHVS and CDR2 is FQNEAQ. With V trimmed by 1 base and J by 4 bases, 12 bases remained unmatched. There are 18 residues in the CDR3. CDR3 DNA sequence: TGTGCCAGCAGCTTAGGGCTTGGACAGGGAGGAGCAAATCAGCCCCAGCATTTT. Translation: CASSLGLGQGGANQPQHF.

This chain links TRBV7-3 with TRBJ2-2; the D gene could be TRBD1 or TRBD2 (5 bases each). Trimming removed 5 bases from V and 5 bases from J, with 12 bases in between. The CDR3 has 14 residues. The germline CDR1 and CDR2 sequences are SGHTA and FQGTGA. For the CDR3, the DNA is TGTGCCAGCAGCCGGGACGCACGAACCGGGGAGCTGTTTTTT. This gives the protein CASSRDARTGELFF.